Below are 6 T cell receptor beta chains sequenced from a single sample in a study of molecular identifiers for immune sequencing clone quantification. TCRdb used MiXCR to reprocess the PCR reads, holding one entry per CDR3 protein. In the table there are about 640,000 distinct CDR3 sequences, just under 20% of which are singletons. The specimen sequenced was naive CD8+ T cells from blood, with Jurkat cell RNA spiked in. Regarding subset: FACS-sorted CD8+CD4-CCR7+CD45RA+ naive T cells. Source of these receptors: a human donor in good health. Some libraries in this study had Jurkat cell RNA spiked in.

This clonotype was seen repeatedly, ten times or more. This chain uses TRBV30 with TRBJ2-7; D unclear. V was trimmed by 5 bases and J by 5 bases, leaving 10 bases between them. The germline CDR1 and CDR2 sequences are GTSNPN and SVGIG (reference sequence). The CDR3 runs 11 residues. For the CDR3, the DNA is TGTGCCTGGCGTATCGTGAACGAGCAGTACTTC. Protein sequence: CAWRIVNEQYF.

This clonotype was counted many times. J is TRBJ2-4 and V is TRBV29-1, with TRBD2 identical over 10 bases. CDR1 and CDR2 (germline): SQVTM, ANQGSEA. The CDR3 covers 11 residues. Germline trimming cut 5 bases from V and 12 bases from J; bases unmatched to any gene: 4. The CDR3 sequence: CSVWTSGTQYF. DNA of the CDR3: TGCAGCGTTTGGACTAGCGGCACTCAGTACTTC.

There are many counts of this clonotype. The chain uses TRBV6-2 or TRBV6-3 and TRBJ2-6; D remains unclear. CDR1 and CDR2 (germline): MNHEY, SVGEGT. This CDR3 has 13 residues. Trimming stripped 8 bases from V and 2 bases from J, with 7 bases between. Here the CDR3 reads CASAVAGANVLTF. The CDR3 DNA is TGTGCCAGCGCCGTGGCTGGGGCCAACGTCCTGACTTTC.

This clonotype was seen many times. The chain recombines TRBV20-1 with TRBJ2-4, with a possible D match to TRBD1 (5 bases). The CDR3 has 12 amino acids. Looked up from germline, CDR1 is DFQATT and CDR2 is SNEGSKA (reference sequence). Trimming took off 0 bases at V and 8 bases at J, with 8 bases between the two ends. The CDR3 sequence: CSARDQGYIQYF. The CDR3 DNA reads TGCAGTGCTAGAGATCAGGGTTACATTCAGTACTTC.

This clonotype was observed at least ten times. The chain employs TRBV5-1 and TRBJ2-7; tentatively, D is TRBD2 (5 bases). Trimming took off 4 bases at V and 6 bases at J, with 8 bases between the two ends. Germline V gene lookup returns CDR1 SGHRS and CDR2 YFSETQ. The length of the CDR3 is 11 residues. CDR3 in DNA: TGCGCCAGCAGCCCGGACTCCGAGCAGTACTTC. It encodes CASSPDSEQYF.

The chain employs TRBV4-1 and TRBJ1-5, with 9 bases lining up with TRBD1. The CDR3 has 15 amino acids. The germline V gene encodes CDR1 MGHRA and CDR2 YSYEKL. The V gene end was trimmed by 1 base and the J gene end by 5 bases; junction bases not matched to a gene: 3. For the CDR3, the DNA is TGCGCCAGCAGCCAAGTGGACAGGGGCGATCAGCCCCAGCATTTT. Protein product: CASSQVDRGDQPQHF.